The T cell receptor (beta chain) described here comes from a study of T cell responses to AZD1222 COVID-19 vaccine. Study results and caveats: Regions 160-218 and 743-854 held dominance among vaccine-associated CD4 TCRs, which spanned spike.

Concerning this clone: The target antigen is unknown.

The table came from immunoSEQ multiplex PCR; TCRdb's copy has only in-frame clones and leaves some out. This sample carries under 150,000 clones, approximately 92% of them seen once, and the ten largest clones take 0.85% to 1.3%. CDR3 length: 12 residues. From germline, CDR1 is LNHNV and CDR2 YYDKDF (reference sequence). V gave up 0 bases and J gave up 15 bases, with 11 bases separating them. This sequence joins TRBV15 and TRBJ1-4, with D unresolved. The origin of this receptor is an adult who received the AZD1222 COVID-19 vaccine. Sequencing used peripheral blood, obtained 28 days after the second AZD1222 dose. The chain's CDR3 is CATSREDEEMFF. CDR3 sequence (DNA): TGTGCCACCAGCAGAGAGGACGAAGAGATGTTTTTT.